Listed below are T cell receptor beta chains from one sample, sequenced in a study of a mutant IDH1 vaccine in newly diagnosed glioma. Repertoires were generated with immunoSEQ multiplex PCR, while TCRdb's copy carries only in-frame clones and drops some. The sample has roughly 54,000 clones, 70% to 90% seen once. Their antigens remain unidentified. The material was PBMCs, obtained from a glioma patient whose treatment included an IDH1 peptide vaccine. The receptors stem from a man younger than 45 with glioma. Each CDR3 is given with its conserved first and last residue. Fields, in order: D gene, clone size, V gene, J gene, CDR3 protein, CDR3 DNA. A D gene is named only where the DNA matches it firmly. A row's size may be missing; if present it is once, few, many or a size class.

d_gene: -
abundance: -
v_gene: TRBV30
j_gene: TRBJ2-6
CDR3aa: CAWSVRGTGANVLTF
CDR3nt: TGTGCCTGGAGTGTACGAGGGACTGGGGCCAACGTCCTGACTTTC

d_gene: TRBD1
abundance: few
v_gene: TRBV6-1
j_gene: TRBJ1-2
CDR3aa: CASKTTGGKNGYTF
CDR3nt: TGTGCCAGCAAGACTACAGGGGGTAAAAATGGCTACACCTTC

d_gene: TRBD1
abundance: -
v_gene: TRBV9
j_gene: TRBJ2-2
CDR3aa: CASSLQTGVTGELFF
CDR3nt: TGTGCCAGCAGCCTGCAGACAGGGGTCACCGGGGAGCTGTTTTTT

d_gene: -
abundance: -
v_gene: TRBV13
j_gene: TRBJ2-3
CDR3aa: CASSLVSSRSDTQYF
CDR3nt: TGTGCCAGCAGCTTAGTGTCAAGTCGATCAGATACGCAGTATTTT

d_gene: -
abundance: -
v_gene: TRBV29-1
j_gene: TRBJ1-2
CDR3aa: CSAEAWTVHYGYTF
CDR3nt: TGCAGCGCCGAGGCCTGGACAGTCCACTATGGCTACACCTTC

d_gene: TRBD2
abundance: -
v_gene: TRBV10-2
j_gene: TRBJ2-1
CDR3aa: CASRLAGEVNEQFF
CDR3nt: TGCGCCAGCAGGTTAGCGGGGGAAGTCAATGAGCAGTTCTTC

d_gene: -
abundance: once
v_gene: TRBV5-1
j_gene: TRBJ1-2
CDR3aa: CASSTGTLQDYGYTF
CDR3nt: TGCGCCAGCAGCACTGGGACACTCCAAGACTATGGCTACACCTTC

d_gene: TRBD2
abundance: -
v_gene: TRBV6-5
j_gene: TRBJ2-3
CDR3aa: CASSSWTSGADTQYF
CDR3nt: TGTGCCAGCAGTTCCTGGACTAGCGGGGCAGATACGCAGTATTTT

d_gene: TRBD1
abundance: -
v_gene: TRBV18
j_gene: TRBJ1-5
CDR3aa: CASSPGQGGQPQHF
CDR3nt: TGTGCCAGCTCACCGGGACAGGGCGGACAGCCCCAGCATTTT

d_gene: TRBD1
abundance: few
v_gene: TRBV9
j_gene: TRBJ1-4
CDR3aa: CASSVAGTGGHEKLFF
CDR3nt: TGTGCCAGCAGCGTAGCTGGGACAGGAGGGCATGAAAAACTGTTTTTT

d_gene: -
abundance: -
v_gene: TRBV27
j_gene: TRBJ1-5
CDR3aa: CASSKYIGASSNQPQHF
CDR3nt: TGTGCCAGCAGTAAATATATAGGGGCCTCTAGCAATCAGCCCCAGCATTTT

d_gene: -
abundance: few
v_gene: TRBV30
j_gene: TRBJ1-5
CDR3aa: CAWSVRNGQPQHF
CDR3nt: TGTGCCTGGAGTGTACGAAATGGTCAGCCCCAGCATTTT

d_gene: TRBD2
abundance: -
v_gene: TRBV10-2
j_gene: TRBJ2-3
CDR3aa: CASSEIAGASDTQYF
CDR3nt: TGCGCCAGCAGTGAAATAGCGGGGGCCTCAGATACGCAGTATTTT

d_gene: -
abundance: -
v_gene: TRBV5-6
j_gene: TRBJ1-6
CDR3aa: CASSLGQGPVHF
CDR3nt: TGTGCCAGCAGCTTGGGCCAGGGCCCAGTCCACTTT

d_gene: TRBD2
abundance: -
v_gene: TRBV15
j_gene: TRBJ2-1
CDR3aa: CATSRVRTSAYNEQFF
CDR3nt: TGTGCCACCAGCAGAGTTCGGACTAGCGCTTACAATGAGCAGTTCTTC

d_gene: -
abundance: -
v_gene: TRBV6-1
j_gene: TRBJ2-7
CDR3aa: CASRMRQGNYEQYF
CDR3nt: TGTGCCAGCAGGATGAGGCAGGGGAACTACGAGCAGTACTTC

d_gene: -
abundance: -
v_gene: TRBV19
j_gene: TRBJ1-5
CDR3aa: CASSRGTDSNQPQHF
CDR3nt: TGTGCCAGTAGCCGAGGGACGGATAGCAATCAGCCCCAGCATTTT

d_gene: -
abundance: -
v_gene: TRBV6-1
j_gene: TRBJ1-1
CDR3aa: CATKPTGRTEAFF
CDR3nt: TGTGCCACCAAACCGACAGGACGGACTGAAGCTTTCTTT

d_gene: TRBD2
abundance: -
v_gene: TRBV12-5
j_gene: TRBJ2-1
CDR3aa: CASGLVPLLAGESYNEQFF
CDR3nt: TGTGCTAGTGGTTTGGTACCCCTACTAGCGGGGGAATCCTACAATGAGCAGTTCTTC

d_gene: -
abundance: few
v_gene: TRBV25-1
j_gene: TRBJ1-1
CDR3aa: CASRDTRATEAFF
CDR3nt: TGTGCCAGCAGGGACACCCGGGCCACTGAAGCTTTCTTT

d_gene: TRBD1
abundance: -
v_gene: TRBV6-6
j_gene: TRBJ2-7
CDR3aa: CASMDRQGSYEQYF
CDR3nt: TGTGCCAGCATGGACAGACAGGGATCCTACGAGCAGTACTTC

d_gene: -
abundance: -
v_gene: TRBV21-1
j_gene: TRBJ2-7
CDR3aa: CASNVTGTPYEQYF
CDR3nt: TGTGCCAGCAACGTGACAGGGACCCCTTACGAGCAGTACTTC

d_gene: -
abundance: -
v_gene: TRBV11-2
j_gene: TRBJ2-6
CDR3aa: CASSLSGANVLTF
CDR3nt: TGTGCCAGCAGCTTGTCTGGGGCCAACGTCCTGACTTTC

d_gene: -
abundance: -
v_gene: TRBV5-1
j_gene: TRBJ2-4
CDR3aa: CASSRNRQNIQYF
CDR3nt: TGCGCCAGCAGTAGGAACAGACAAAACATTCAGTACTTC

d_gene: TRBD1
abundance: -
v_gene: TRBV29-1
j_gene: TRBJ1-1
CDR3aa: CSVVTGVPEAFF
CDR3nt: TGCAGCGTCGTGACAGGGGTCCCTGAAGCTTTCTTT

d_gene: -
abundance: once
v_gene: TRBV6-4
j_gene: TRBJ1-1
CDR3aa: CASSESDGFAAFF
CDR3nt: TGTGCCAGCAGTGAATCTGACGGCTTCGCGGCTTTCTTT

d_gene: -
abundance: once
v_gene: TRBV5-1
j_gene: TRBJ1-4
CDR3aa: CASSLGATNEKLFF
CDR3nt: TGCGCCAGCAGCTTGGGAGCAACTAATGAAAAACTGTTTTTT

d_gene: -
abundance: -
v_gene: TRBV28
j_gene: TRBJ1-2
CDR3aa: CASSLAAQVSNYGYTF
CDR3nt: TGTGCCAGCAGTTTGGCCGCGCAGGTTTCTAACTATGGCTACACCTTC

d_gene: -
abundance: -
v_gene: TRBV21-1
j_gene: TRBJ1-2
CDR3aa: CASSKAKDYGYTF
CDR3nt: TGTGCCAGCAGCAAAGCCAAAGACTATGGCTACACCTTC

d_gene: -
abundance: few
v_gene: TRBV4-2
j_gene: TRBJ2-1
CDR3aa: CASSQGLGHPNEQFF
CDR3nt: TGTGCCAGCAGCCAAGGCTTGGGGCATCCCAATGAGCAGTTCTTC

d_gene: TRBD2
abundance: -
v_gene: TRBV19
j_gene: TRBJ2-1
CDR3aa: CASSIGASGGNEQFF
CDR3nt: TGTGCCAGTAGTATAGGGGCCAGCGGGGGCAATGAGCAGTTCTTC

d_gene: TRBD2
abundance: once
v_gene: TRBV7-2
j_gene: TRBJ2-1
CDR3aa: CASSFTSGGGVVTDEQFF
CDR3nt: TGTGCCAGCAGCTTCACTAGCGGGGGGGGAGTTGTCACAGATGAGCAGTTCTTC

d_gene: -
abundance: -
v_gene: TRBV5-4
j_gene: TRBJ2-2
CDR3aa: CASSLGWGSAGELFF
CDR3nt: TGTGCCAGCAGCTTGGGCTGGGGGTCGGCTGGGGAGCTGTTTTTT

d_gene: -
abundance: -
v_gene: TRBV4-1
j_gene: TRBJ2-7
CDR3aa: CASSQTRLAGESYEQYF
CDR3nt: TGCGCCAGCAGCCAGACCCGTCTGGCAGGGGAATCCTACGAGCAGTACTTC

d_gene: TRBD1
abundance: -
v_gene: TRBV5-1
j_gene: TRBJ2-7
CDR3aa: CASSWDRVSEQYF
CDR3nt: TGCGCCAGCAGCTGGGACAGGGTAAGCGAGCAGTACTTC

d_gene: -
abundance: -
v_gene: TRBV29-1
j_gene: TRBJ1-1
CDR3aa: CSVEAGTTGNTEAFF
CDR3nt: TGCAGCGTTGAAGCTGGGACAACGGGGAACACTGAAGCTTTCTTT

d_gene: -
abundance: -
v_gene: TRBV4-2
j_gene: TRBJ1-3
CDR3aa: CASSPGTSGNTIYF
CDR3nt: TGTGCCAGCAGCCCTGGGACATCTGGAAACACCATATATTTT

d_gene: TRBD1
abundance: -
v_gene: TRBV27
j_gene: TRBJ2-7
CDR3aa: CASSQRVGQDHEQYF
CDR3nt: TGTGCCAGCAGCCAAAGGGTGGGACAGGACCACGAGCAGTACTTC

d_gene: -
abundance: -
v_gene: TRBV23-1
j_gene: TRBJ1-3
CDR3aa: CASQDKSSGNTIYF
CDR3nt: TGCGCCAGCCAGGACAAATCCTCTGGAAACACCATATATTTT

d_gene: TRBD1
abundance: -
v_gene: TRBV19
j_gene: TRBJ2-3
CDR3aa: CASSHRGLSTDTQYF
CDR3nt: TGTGCCAGTAGTCACAGGGGTTTGAGCACAGATACGCAGTATTTT

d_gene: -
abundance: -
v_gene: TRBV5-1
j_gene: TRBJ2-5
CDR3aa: CASSLDRGGETQYF
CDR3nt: TGCGCCAGCAGCTTGGACAGGGGGGGAGAGACCCAGTACTTC

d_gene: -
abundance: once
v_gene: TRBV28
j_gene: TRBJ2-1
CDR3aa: CASSLEGYNEQFF
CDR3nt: TGTGCCAGCAGTTTAGAGGGGTACAATGAGCAGTTCTTC

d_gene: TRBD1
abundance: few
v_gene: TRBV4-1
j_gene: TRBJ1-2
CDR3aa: CASSQDLMTGPGYGYTF
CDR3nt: TGCGCCAGCAGCCAAGATCTGATGACAGGGCCCGGCTATGGCTACACCTTC

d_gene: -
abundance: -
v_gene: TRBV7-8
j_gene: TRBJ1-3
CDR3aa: CASSPGTQSGNTIYF
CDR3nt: TGTGCCAGCAGCCCGGGGACACAATCTGGAAACACCATATATTTT

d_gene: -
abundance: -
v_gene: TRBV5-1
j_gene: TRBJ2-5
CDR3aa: CASGRGKSGGEETQYF
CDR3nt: TGCGCCAGCGGCAGGGGCAAAAGCGGAGGAGAAGAGACCCAGTACTTC

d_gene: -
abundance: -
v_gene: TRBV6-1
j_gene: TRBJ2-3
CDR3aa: CASTYATSTDTQYF
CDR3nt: TGTGCCAGCACCTACGCGACTAGCACAGATACGCAGTATTTT

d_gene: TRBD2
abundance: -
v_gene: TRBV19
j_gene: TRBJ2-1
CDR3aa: CASSIGLAGGLEGNEQFF
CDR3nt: TGTGCCAGTAGTATAGGGCTAGCGGGGGGGTTAGAGGGTAATGAGCAGTTCTTC

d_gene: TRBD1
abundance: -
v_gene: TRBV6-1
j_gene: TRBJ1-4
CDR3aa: CASSEVGTGGRANEKLFF
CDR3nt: TGTGCCAGCAGTGAAGTAGGGACAGGGGGGAGAGCCAATGAAAAACTGTTTTTT

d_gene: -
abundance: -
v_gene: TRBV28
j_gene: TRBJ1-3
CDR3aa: CASSLPGTNTIYF
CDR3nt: TGTGCCAGCAGTTTACCAGGGACGAACACCATATATTTT

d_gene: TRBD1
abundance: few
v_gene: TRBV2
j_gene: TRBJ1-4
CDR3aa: CATIRDRVVRNEKLFF
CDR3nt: TGTGCCACGATAAGGGACAGGGTCGTTCGTAATGAAAAACTGTTTTTT